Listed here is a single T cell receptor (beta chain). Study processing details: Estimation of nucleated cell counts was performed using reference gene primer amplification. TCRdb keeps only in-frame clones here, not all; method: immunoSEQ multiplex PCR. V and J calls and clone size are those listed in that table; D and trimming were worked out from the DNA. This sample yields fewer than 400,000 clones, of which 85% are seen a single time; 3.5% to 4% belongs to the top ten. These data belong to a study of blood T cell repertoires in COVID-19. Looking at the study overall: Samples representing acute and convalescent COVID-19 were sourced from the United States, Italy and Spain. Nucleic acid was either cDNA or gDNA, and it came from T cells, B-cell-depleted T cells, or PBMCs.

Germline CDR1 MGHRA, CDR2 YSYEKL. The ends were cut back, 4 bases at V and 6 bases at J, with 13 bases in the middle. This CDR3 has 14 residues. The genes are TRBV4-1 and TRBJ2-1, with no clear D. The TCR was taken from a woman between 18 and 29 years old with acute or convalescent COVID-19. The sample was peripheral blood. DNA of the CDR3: TGCGCCAGCAGCCTTCGAGCCAAACTCAATGAGCAGTTCTTC. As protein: CASSLRAKLNEQFF.